This TCR beta chain was captured by sequencing in a study of a mutant IDH1 vaccine in newly diagnosed glioma. Overall study: Patients got radiotherapy, temozolomide, or both beforehand, and most got both.

A note on this clone: Its antigen remains unknown.

Clones were sequenced by immunoSEQ multiplex PCR, and TCRdb holds only the in-frame ones, with some missing. Among tens of thousands of clones, 88% were seen once, and the ten largest hold 5% to 7%. Time point indicated: week 35, safety follow-up. Doses consisted of 300 ug of mutant IDH1 20-mer peptide each, paired with topical imiquimod. Eight vaccinations were given in weeks 1, 3, 5, 7, 11, 15, 19 and 23. Germline V CDR1 and CDR2: LGHNA, YSLEER. Trimming took off 4 bases at V and 2 bases at J, with 12 bases between the two ends. The CDR3 length is 15 residues. The sequencing used PBMCs, collected from a glioma patient whose treatment included an IDH1 peptide vaccine. This sequence joins TRBV4-3 and TRBJ1-3; D call uncertain. The source is a woman aged 35 to 49 with glioma. As DNA, the CDR3 is TGCGCCAGCAGCCTCGGGGAAGGTGCTGGAAACACCATATATTTT. The encoded protein is CASSLGEGAGNTIYF.